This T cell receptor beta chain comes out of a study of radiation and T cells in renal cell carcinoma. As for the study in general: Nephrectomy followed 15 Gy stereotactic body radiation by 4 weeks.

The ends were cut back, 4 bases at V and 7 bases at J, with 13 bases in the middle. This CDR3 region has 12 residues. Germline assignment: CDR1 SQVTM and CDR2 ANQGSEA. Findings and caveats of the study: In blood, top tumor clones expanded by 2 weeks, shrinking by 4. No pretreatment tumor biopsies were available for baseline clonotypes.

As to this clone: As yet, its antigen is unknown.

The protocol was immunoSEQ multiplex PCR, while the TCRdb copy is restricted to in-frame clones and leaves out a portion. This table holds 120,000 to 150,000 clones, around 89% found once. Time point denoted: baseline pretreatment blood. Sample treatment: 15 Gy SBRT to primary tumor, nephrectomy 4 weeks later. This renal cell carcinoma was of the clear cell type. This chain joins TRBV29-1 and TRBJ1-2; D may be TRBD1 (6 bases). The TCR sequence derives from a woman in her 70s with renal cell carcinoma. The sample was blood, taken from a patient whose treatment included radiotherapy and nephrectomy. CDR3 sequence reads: CSVGPGAGGYTF. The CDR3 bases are TGCAGCGTTGGACCGGGGGCGGGTGGCTACACCTTC.